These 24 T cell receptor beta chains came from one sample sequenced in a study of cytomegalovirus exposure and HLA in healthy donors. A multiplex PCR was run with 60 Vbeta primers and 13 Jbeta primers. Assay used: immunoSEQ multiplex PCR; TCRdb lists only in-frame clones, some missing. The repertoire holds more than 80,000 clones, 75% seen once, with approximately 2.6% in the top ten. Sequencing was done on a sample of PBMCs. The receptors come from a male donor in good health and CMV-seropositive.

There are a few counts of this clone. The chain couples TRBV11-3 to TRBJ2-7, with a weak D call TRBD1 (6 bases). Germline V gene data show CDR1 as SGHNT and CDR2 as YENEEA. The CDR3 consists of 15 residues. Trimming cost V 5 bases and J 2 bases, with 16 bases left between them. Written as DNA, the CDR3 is TGTGCCAGCAGCATAGGGGTACAGGGAACCTACGAGCAGTACTTC. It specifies CASSIGVQGTYEQYF.

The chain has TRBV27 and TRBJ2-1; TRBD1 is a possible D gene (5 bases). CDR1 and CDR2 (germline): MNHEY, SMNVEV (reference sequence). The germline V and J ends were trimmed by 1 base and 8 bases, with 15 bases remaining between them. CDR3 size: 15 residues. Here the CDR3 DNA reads TGTGCCAGCAGTTTATTCCTAACAGGTAACGATGAGCAGTTCTTC. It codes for CASSLFLTGNDEQFF.

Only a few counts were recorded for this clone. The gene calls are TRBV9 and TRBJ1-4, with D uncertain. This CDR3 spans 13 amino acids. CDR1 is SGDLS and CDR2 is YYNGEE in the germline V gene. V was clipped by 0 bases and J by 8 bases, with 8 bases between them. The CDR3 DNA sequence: TGTGCCAGCAGCGTAGGAGACTACGAAAAACTGTTTTTT. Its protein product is CASSVGDYEKLFF.

Here the CDR3 DNA reads TGTGCCTGGAGTCTCGGGGGCTGGGGGGAGGGTGAAGCTTTCTTT. Protein sequence: CAWSLGGWGEGEAFF. The chain has TRBV30 and TRBJ1-1; weak D call: TRBD1 (6 bases). This CDR3 is 15 amino acids long. The germline V and J ends were trimmed by 2 bases and 7 bases, with 20 bases remaining between them. The V gene's germline CDR1 is GTSNPN and CDR2 SVGIG (reference sequence).

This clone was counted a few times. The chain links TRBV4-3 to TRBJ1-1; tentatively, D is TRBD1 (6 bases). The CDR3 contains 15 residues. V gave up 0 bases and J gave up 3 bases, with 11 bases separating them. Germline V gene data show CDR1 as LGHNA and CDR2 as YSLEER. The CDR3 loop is CASSQETGIYTEAFF. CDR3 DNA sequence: TGCGCCAGCAGCCAAGAAACAGGGATATACACTGAAGCTTTCTTT.

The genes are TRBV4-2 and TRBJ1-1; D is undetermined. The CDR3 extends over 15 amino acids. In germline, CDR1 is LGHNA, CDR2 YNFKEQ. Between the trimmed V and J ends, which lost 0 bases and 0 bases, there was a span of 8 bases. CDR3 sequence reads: CASSQDRNLNTEAFF. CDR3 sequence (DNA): TGTGCCAGCAGCCAAGATCGTAATCTGAACACTGAAGCTTTCTTT.

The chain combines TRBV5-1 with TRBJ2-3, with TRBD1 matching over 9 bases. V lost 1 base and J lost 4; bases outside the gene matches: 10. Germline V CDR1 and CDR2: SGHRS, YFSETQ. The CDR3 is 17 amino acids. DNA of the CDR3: TGCGCCAGCAGCTTGACCCCGGACAGGGGAGGCCCAGATACGCAGTATTTT. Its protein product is CASSLTPDRGGPDTQYF.

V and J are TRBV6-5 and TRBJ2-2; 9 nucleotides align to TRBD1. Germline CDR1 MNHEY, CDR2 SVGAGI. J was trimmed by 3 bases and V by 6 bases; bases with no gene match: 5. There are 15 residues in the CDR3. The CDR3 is CASRQRQGDTGELFF. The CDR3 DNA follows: TGTGCCAGCAGGCAACGACAGGGGGACACCGGGGAGCTGTTTTTT.

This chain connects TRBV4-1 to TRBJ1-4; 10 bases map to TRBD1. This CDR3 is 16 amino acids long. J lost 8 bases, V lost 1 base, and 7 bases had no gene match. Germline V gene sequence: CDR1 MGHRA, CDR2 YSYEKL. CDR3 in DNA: TGCGCCAGCAGCCAAGGACAGGGGGCTGGGGGGGAAAAACTGTTTTTT. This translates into CASSQGQGAGGEKLFF.

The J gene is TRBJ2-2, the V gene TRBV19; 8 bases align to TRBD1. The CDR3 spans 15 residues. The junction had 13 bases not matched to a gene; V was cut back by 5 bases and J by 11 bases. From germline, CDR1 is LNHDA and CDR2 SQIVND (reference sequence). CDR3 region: CASSPPRQGPGELFF. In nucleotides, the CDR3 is TGTGCCAGTAGTCCCCCTAGACAGGGGCCTGGAGAGCTGTTTTTT.

CDR3 nucleotides: TGTGCCAGCACCCCCCTCGGTCCTTCATACGAGCAGTACTTC. Translating gives CASTPLGPSYEQYF. The genes are TRBV7-9 and TRBJ2-7; D is unresolved. Trimming removed 7 bases from V and 4 bases from J, with 17 bases in between. CDR1 and CDR2 from the germline V gene are SEHNR and FQNEAQ (reference sequence). The CDR3 has 14 amino acids.

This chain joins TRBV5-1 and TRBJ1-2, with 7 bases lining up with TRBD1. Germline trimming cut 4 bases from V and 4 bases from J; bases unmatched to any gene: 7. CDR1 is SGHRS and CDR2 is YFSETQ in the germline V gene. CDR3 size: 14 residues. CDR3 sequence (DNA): TGCGCCAGCAGCATGGAGGGGGCGGGCTATGGCTACACCTTC. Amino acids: CASSMEGAGYGYTF.

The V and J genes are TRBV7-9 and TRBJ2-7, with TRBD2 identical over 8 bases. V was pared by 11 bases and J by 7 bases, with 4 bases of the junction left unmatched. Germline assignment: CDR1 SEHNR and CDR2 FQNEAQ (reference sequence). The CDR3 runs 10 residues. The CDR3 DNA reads TGTGCCGGCGTAGCGGGGGAGCAGTACTTC. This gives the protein CAGVAGEQYF. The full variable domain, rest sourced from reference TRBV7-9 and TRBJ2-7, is DTGVSQNPRHKITKRGQNVTFRCDPISEHNRLYWYRQTLGQGPEFLTYFQNEAQLEKSRLLSDRFSAERPKGSFSTLEIQRTEQGDSAMYLCAGVAGEQYFGPGTRLTVT.

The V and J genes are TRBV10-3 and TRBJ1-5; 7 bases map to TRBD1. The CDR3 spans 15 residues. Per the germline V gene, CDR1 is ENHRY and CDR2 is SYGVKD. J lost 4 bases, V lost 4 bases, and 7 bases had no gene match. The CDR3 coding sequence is TGTGCCATCAGTGGCCGGGACAGTTTTAATCAGCCCCAGCATTTT. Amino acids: CAISGRDSFNQPQHF.

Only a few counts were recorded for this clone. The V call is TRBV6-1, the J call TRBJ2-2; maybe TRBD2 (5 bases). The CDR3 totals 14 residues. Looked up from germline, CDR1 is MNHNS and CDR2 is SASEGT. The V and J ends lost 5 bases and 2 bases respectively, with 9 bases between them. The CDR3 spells CASSSLANTGELFF. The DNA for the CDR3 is TGTGCCAGCAGTTCCCTAGCCAACACCGGGGAGCTGTTTTTT.

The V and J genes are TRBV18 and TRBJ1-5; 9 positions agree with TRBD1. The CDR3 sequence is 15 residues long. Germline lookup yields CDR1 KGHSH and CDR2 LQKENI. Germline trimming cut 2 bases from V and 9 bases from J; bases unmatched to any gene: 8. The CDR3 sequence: CASSPEQGTGRPQHF. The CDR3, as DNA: TGTGCCAGCTCACCAGAACAGGGGACAGGGCGGCCCCAGCATTTT.

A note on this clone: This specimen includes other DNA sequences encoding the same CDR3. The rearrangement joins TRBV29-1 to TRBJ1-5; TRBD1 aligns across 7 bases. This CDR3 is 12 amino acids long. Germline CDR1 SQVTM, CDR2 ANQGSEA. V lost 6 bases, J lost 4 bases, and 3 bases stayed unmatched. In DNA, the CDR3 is TGCAGCGTCGGGACAGCGAATCAGCCCCAGCATTTT. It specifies CSVGTANQPQHF.

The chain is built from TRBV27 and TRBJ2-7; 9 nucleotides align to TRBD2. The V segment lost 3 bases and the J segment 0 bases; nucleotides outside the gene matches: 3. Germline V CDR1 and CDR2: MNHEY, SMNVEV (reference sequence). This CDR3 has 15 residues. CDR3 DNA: TGTGCCAGCAGTTTGAGACTAGCGGACTCCTACGAGCAGTACTTC. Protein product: CASSLRLADSYEQYF.

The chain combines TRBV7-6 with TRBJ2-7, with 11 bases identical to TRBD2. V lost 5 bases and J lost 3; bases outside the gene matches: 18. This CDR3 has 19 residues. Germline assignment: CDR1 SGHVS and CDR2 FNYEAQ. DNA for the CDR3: TGTGCCAGCAGCGCGCAAAAGCAAGCAACTAGCGGGGGAAACTACGAGCAGTACTTC. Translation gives CASSAQKQATSGGNYEQYF. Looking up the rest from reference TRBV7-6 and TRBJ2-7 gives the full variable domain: GAGVSQSPRYKVTKRGQDVALRCDPISGHVSLYWYRQALGQGPEFLTYFNYEAQQDKSGLPNDRFSAERPEGSISTLTIQRTEQRDSAMYRCASSAQKQATSGGNYEQYFGPGTRLTVT.

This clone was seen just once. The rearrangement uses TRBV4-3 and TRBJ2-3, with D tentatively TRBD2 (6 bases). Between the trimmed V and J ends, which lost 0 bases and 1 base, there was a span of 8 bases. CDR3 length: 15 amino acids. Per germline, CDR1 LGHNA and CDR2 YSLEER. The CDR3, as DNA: TGCGCCAGCAGCCAAGAGTGGGGGGGCACAGATACGCAGTATTTT. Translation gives CASSQEWGGTDTQYF.

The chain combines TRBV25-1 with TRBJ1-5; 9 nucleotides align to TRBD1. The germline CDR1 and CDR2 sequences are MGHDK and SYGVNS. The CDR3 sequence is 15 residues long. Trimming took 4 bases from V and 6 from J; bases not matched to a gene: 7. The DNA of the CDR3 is TGTGCCAGCAGTGGGGCGACAGGGGGGGGTCAGCCCCAGCATTTT. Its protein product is CASSGATGGGQPQHF.

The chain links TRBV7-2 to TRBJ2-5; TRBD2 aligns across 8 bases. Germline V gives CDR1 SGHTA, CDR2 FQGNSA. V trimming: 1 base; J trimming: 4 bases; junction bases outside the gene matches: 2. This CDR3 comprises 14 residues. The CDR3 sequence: CASSLGLAGETQYF. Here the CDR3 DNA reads TGTGCCAGCAGCTTAGGCCTAGCGGGAGAGACCCAGTACTTC.

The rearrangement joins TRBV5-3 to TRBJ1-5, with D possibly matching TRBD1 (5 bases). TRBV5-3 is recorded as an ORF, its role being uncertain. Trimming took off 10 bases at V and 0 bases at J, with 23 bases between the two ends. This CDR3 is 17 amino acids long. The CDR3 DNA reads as TGTGCCGGTCGTCAGAAGGGGCGTCGTTATAGCAATCAGCCCCAGCATTTT. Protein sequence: CAGRQKGRRYSNQPQHF.

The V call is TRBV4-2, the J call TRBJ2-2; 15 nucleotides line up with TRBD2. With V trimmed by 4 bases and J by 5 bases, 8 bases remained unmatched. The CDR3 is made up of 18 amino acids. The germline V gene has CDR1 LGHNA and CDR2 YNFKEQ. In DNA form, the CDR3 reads TGTGCCAGCAGCCCAGGACTAGCGGGAGGGCCGGGTACCGGGGAGCTGTTTTTT. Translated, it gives CASSPGLAGGPGTGELFF.